One and the same sample provided the 30 T cell receptor beta chains below, sequenced in a study of PD-1 blockade in mismatch repair-deficient tumors. The method was immunoSEQ multiplex PCR; TCRdb's version includes in-frame clones alone and lacks a portion of them. This sample yields some 100,000 clones, of which about 79% are seen a single time; around 6.9% belongs to the top ten. Here the sequenced sample was peripheral blood, taken about eight months after starting pembrolizumab. These receptors originate from an adult with mismatch repair-deficient cancer.

The chain uses TRBV15 and TRBJ1-1; D call uncertain. The germline CDR1 and CDR2 sequences are LNHNV and YYDKDF (reference sequence). V was pared by 5 bases and J by 7 bases, with 14 bases between. This CDR3 has 13 amino acids. CDR3 sequence reads: CATSGYGGFEAFF. The CDR3 DNA reads as TGTGCCACCAGCGGATACGGAGGGTTTGAAGCTTTCTTT.

This chain joins TRBV18 and TRBJ2-1, with 8 bases that match TRBD1. This CDR3 region has 17 residues. The germline V gene has CDR1 KGHSH and CDR2 LQKENI. V dropped 0 bases and J dropped 4; count of bases not matched to a gene: 8. CDR3 sequence reads: CASSPPWQGADYNEQFF. The CDR3 coding sequence is TGTGCCAGCTCACCACCGTGGCAGGGGGCGGATTACAATGAGCAGTTCTTC.

The V gene is TRBV9, the J gene TRBJ2-7; 9 nucleotides agree with TRBD1. V shed 3 bases and J 5 bases; nucleotides not matched to a gene: 9. The germline V gene encodes CDR1 SGDLS and CDR2 YYNGEE. The CDR3 totals 15 residues. Written as DNA, the CDR3 is TGTGCCAGCAGCGCTTCAGACAGGGGGATTAACGAGCAGTACTTC. Its protein is CASSASDRGINEQYF.

This clone was picked up one time. Possible read error: a much larger clone is one base away. The chain joins TRBV14 to TRBJ2-7; maybe TRBD2 (5 bases). V was clipped by 5 bases and J by 3 bases, with 8 bases between them. The germline CDR1 and CDR2 sequences are SGHDN and FVKESK. There are 12 residues in the CDR3. CDR3: CASSSDYYEQYF. In DNA, the CDR3 is TGTGCCAGCAGCTCCGACTACTACGAGCAGTACTTC.

The chain has TRBV7-9 and TRBJ2-1; no clear D. The germline V gene has CDR1 SEHNR and CDR2 FQNEAQ (reference sequence). This CDR3 region has 17 residues. V lost 5 bases, J lost 3 bases, and 20 bases lay in between. The CDR3 DNA reads as TGTGCCAGCAGCCCCCGACTCCAATACGGGCTCTACAATGAGCAGTTCTTC. Translated, it gives CASSPRLQYGLYNEQFF.

The chain recombines TRBV4-3 with TRBJ2-3; maybe TRBD2 (5 bases). This CDR3 is built from 16 residues. Germline CDR1 LGHNA, CDR2 YSLEER. Trimming took 0 bases from V and 0 from J, leaving 10 bases between them. The CDR3 spells CASSQDPAASTDTQYF. In nucleotides, the CDR3 is TGCGCCAGCAGCCAAGATCCAGCGGCTAGCACAGATACGCAGTATTTT.

The rearrangement links TRBV9 to TRBJ2-4; weak D call: TRBD2 (6 bases). From germline, CDR1 is SGDLS and CDR2 YYNGEE. V lost 2 bases, J lost 7 bases, and 16 bases lay in between. This CDR3 spans 15 amino acids. CDR3 sequence (DNA): TGTGCCAGCAGCGTCGGGACTTTTGGCGGGAACATTCAGTACTTC. Translation gives CASSVGTFGGNIQYF. The full variable domain, its missing parts supplied by reference TRBV9 and TRBJ2-4, is DSGVTQTPKHLITATGQRVTLRCSPRSGDLSVYWYQQSLDQGLQFLIQYYNGEERAKGNILERFSAQQFPDLHSELNLSSLELGDSALYFCASSVGTFGGNIQYFGAGTRLSVL.

The CDR3 here is CASSSYRHSPQETQYF. The CDR3 DNA reads as TGTGCCAGCAGTTCCTACCGGCACAGCCCACAAGAGACCCAGTACTTC. The chain combines TRBV5-8 with TRBJ2-5; D remains unclear. The CDR3 extends over 16 amino acids. V was clipped by 5 bases and J by 2 bases, with 19 bases between them. Germline V lookup: CDR1 SGHTS, CDR2 YDEGEE.

The CDR3 region is CASTREGLNTEAFF. The CDR3 bases are TGCGCCAGCACGAGGGAGGGCCTGAACACTGAAGCTTTCTTT. The V call is TRBV10-2, the J call TRBJ1-1; no reliable D call. Germline CDR1 is WSHSY and CDR2 is SAAADI. CDR3 length equals 14 residues. Trimming removed 7 bases from V and 0 bases from J, with 12 bases in between.

The CDR3 bases are TGTGCCAGCAGCTCGCCCGCCCAGCGCAAGTCCTACGAGCAGTACTTC. It translates to CASSSPAQRKSYEQYF. The chain recombines TRBV5-4 with TRBJ2-7; no clear D. This CDR3 region has 16 residues. The ends were cut back, 3 bases at V and 1 base at J, with 17 bases in the middle. Per the germline V gene, CDR1 is SGHNT and CDR2 is YYREEE (reference sequence). Supplemented by reference TRBV5-4 and TRBJ2-7, the full variable domain reads ETGVTQSPTHLIKTRGQQVTLRCSSQSGHNTVSWYQQALGQGPQFIFQYYREEENGRGNFPPRFSGLQFPNYSSELNVNALELDDSALYLCASSSPAQRKSYEQYFGPGTRLTVT.

The rearrangement uses TRBV2 and TRBJ2-5; D is perhaps TRBD1 (5 bases). This CDR3 region has 14 residues. With 7 bases removed from V and 1 base from J, the gap between germline ends came to 13 bases. In germline, CDR1 is SNHLY, CDR2 FYNNEI. The CDR3 bases are TGTGCCAGCAACCCTACAGGTGGCCAAGAGACCCAGTACTTC. Translation: CASNPTGGQETQYF.

This chain connects TRBV7-9 to TRBJ1-2; D may be TRBD1 (5 bases). Germline values: CDR1 SEHNR, CDR2 FQNEAQ (reference sequence). The V end was cut by 6 bases, the J end by 4 bases, with 18 bases between. The CDR3 is made up of 15 amino acids. CDR3 sequence (DNA): TGTGCCAGCAGGCCCCCCGCAGGGCCCAGCTATGGCTACACCTTC. Translating gives CASRPPAGPSYGYTF.

The V and J genes are TRBV29-1 and TRBJ2-1; TRBD1 matches at 7 bases. This CDR3 contains 13 residues. The ends lost 6 bases at V and 5 bases at J; junction bases unmatched: 7. Germline V gene sequence: CDR1 SQVTM, CDR2 ANQGSEA. The CDR3 loop is CSVVTGLHNEQFF. The CDR3 DNA is TGCAGCGTAGTGACAGGGTTGCACAATGAGCAGTTCTTC.

This clone was seen just once. The J gene is TRBJ2-2, the V gene TRBV7-3; D is ambiguous. V lost 5 bases, J lost 7 bases, and 11 bases lay in between. Per the germline V gene, CDR1 is SGHTA and CDR2 is FQGTGA. The CDR3 extends over 13 amino acids. This CDR3 reads CASSPVDRGELFF. CDR3 coding DNA: TGTGCCAGCAGCCCCGTGGATCGCGGGGAGCTGTTTTTT. The complete variable domain, with remaining parts taken from reference TRBV7-3 and TRBJ2-2, reads GAGVSQTPSNKVTEKGKYVELRCDPISGHTALYWYRQSLGQGPEFLIYFQGTGAADDSGLPNDRFFAVRPEGSVSTLKIQRTERGDSAVYLCASSPVDRGELFFGEGSRLTVL.

The V and J genes are TRBV14 and TRBJ2-5; TRBD2 matches at 8 bases. Germline values: CDR1 SGHDN, CDR2 FVKESK. With V trimmed by 4 bases and J by 3 bases, 10 bases remained unmatched. There are 16 residues in the CDR3. CDR3 in amino acids: CASSRRTSLGKETQYF. The CDR3 nucleotides are TGTGCCAGCAGCCGACGGACTAGCTTAGGCAAAGAGACCCAGTACTTC.

V and J are TRBV27 and TRBJ1-1; 12 nucleotides match TRBD1. CDR1 is MNHEY and CDR2 is SMNVEV in the germline V gene (reference sequence). The junction had 13 bases not matched to a gene; V was cut back by 6 bases and J by 5 bases. The CDR3 has 17 residues. CDR3 in DNA: TGTGCCAGCAGAACTTTCCCGGGACAGGGGGCGAGGACTGAAGCTTTCTTT. Translated, it gives CASRTFPGQGARTEAFF.

This clone has a single count. This chain connects TRBV2 to TRBJ1-1, with 7 bases identical to TRBD1. The germline CDR1 and CDR2 sequences are SNHLY and FYNNEI. V lost 5 bases, J lost 5 bases, and 5 bases stayed unmatched. CDR3 length equals 13 residues. CDR3 in DNA: TGTGCCAGCAGTCAAACCAGGGGGACTGAAGCTTTCTTT. It translates to CASSQTRGTEAFF.

The J gene is TRBJ1-2, the V gene TRBV6-5; a weak D match, TRBD1 (5 bases). The CDR3 is 11 amino acids. Germline lookup yields CDR1 MNHEY and CDR2 SVGAGI. Deletions cut 5 bases from V and 11 bases from J, with 12 bases between. The CDR3 here is CASSNQGWYTF. As DNA, the CDR3 is TGTGCCAGCAGTAATCAGGGTTGGTACACCTTC.

A few counts support this clone. This sequence joins TRBV5-6 and TRBJ2-7; TRBD2 matches 10 bases. The V and J ends lost 1 base and 6 bases, in that order; junction bases with no gene match: 4. CDR3 size: 14 residues. Germline V gives CDR1 SGHDT, CDR2 YYEEEE. CDR3 bases: TGTGCCAGCAGCTTGACCCAGCGGGAGGGCGAGCAGTACTTC. Translated: CASSLTQREGEQYF. The full variable domain, in which reference TRBV5-6 and TRBJ2-7 provide the parts outside the CDR3, is DAGVTQSPTHLIKTRGQQVTLRCSPKSGHDTVSWYQQALGQGPQFIFQYYEEEERQRGNFPDRFSGHQFPNYSSELNVNALLLGDSALYLCASSLTQREGEQYFGPGTRLTVT.

The chain joins TRBV1 to TRBJ2-6; the table's D call, TRBD1, was not checked against the DNA. TRBV1 counts as a pseudogene. The CDR3 has 15 residues. The CDR3 bases are TGCACCAGCAGTCGCTCACAAAGTCGGGCCAACGTCCTGACTTTC. Its translation is CTSSRSQSRANVLTF.

The chain is built from TRBV18 and TRBJ2-3, with D uncertain. The CDR3 sequence is 15 residues long. Germline lookup yields CDR1 KGHSH and CDR2 LQKENI. Trimming pared 2 bases from V and 6 bases from J, leaving 15 bases between. CDR3 in amino acids: CASSPNEALRDTQYF. CDR3 DNA: TGTGCCAGCTCACCAAATGAGGCCTTGAGGGATACGCAGTATTTT.

This clone was seen more than once but under ten times. The rearrangement uses TRBV6-4 and TRBJ2-1; D gene unclear. This CDR3 is built from 14 residues. V was trimmed by 0 bases and J by 8 bases, leaving 11 bases between them. Germline assignment: CDR1 MRHNA and CDR2 SNTAGT. This chain's CDR3 is CASSDSIGGHEQFF. Here the CDR3 DNA reads TGTGCCAGCAGTGACTCGATCGGTGGCCATGAGCAGTTCTTC.

The V gene is TRBV5-5, the J gene TRBJ1-2; 9 nucleotides match TRBD1. From germline, CDR1 is SGHKS and CDR2 YYEKEE (reference sequence). The CDR3 totals 15 residues. Trimming took 0 bases from V and 3 from J; bases not matched to a gene: 3. As DNA, the CDR3 is TGTGCCAGCAGCTTGGTGACAGGGGGGGACTATGGCTACACCTTC. It specifies CASSLVTGGDYGYTF.

The rearrangement joins TRBV28 to TRBJ2-1, with D uncertain. Trimming cost V 5 bases and J 6 bases, with 5 bases left between them. This CDR3 contains 11 residues. CDR1 and CDR2 from the germline V gene are MDHEN and SYDVKM. For the CDR3, the DNA is TGTGCCAGCAGTGGATCCAATGAGCAGTTCTTC. Amino acids: CASSGSNEQFF.

The genes are TRBV27 and TRBJ2-3; D may be TRBD1 or TRBD2 (5 bases each). The CDR3 consists of 15 residues. Germline V CDR1 and CDR2: MNHEY, SMNVEV (reference sequence). Trimming took 6 bases from V and 1 from J, leaving 14 bases between them. CDR3 amino acids: CASRADWDGTDTQYF. The CDR3 region has the DNA TGTGCCAGCAGAGCGGACTGGGACGGCACAGATACGCAGTATTTT.

This clone was counted between two and nine times. This rearrangement joins TRBV7-9 to TRBJ2-1; 15 bases agree with TRBD2. Germline V gene sequence: CDR1 SEHNR, CDR2 FQNEAQ (reference sequence). V was clipped by 4 bases and J by 6 bases; unmatched bases: 4. This CDR3 has 16 residues. The chain's CDR3 is CASSSPGLAGGNEQFF. CDR3 nucleotides: TGTGCCAGCAGCTCTCCGGGACTAGCGGGAGGCAATGAGCAGTTCTTC.

This sequence joins TRBV29-1 and TRBJ2-5; D is perhaps TRBD1 (6 bases). Germline-derived CDR1 and CDR2 are SQVTM and ANQGSEA. CDR3 size: 12 residues. The chain's CDR3 is CTIFRTEETQYF. The CDR3 bases are TGCACCATTTTTCGGACAGAAGAGACCCAGTACTTC.

The chain uses TRBV7-2 and TRBJ2-4; possible D gene TRBD1, 5 bases. Between the trimmed V and J ends, which lost 5 bases and 1 base, there was a span of 15 bases. Germline values: CDR1 SGHTA, CDR2 FQGNSA. CDR3 length: 16 residues. This CDR3 reads CASSPGPQGAKNIQYF. The DNA of the CDR3 is TGTGCCAGCAGCCCAGGCCCCCAGGGTGCCAAAAACATTCAGTACTTC.

The rearrangement uses TRBV5-1 and TRBJ1-2; D is unresolved. The germline V gene encodes CDR1 SGHRS and CDR2 YFSETQ. Trimming removed 1 base from V and 6 bases from J, with 16 bases in between. The CDR3 spans 15 residues. The CDR3 reads CASSLLDPMGDGYTF. In DNA form, the CDR3 reads TGCGCCAGCAGCTTGTTGGACCCGATGGGCGATGGCTACACCTTC.

This chain uses TRBV6-6 with TRBJ2-1, with 9 bases identical to TRBD2. The CDR3 has 14 residues. V dropped 5 bases and J dropped 7; count of bases not matched to a gene: 6. Germline V gene data show CDR1 as MNHNY and CDR2 as SVGAGI (reference sequence). The CDR3 DNA is TGTGCCAGCAGTCTTAGCGGGAGTAGGAATGAGCAGTTCTTC. Translated: CASSLSGSRNEQFF.